The 29 T cell receptor beta chains listed next were all sequenced from one sample in a study of blood T cell repertoires in COVID-19. The data were produced by immunoSEQ multiplex PCR, yet TCRdb's version contains in-frame clones alone and is incomplete. In the table there are around 170,000 clones, around 83% of which are singletons. The sequenced sample consisted of peripheral blood. The receptors were sampled from a human donor in a cohort sampled during active COVID-19.

The gene calls are TRBV6-6 and TRBJ1-5; 8 bases fit TRBD1. The CDR3 contains 16 residues. V shed 4 bases, J shed 5 bases, and the junction held 10 bases outside the gene matches. The V gene's germline CDR1 is MNHNY and CDR2 SVGAGI (reference sequence). The CDR3 is CASSFGQGRFYQPQHF. CDR3 DNA sequence: TGTGCCAGCAGTTTTGGACAGGGAAGGTTCTATCAGCCCCAGCATTTT.

J is TRBJ1-1 and V is TRBV6-2 or TRBV6-3; D gene unclear. CDR3 length equals 14 residues. The V gene lost 6 bases and the J gene lost 2 bases, with 13 bases spanning the gap. Germline loops: CDR1 MNHEY, CDR2 SVGEGT. The CDR3 protein is CASSPSTPNTEAFF. CDR3 DNA sequence: TGTGCCAGCAGCCCCTCGACACCCAACACTGAAGCTTTCTTT.

The chain employs TRBV6-5 and TRBJ1-1, with TRBD1 identical over 7 bases. From germline, CDR1 is MNHEY and CDR2 SVGAGI. This CDR3 is 13 amino acids long. J was trimmed by 7 bases and V by 6 bases; bases with no gene match: 8. This CDR3 is CASRTTGYIEAFF. CDR3 DNA: TGTGCCAGCAGGACGACAGGGTATATTGAAGCTTTCTTT.

This chain links TRBV27 with TRBJ1-6; no clear D gene. Germline V gene lookup returns CDR1 MNHEY and CDR2 SMNVEV (reference sequence). The V gene lost 2 bases and the J gene lost 7 bases, with 12 bases spanning the gap. The CDR3 runs 15 residues. CDR3 in amino acids: CASSLTPSGNSPLHF. DNA for the CDR3: TGTGCCAGCAGTTTAACGCCTAGTGGAAATTCACCCCTCCACTTT.

The chain links TRBV19 to TRBJ1-5; 7 nucleotides align to TRBD1. CDR3 length equals 14 residues. V lost 8 bases, J lost 7 bases, and 11 bases stayed unmatched. The germline V gene encodes CDR1 LNHDA and CDR2 SQIVND (reference sequence). The CDR3 region is CASGRQGGYQPQHF. CDR3 in DNA: TGTGCCAGTGGACGGCAGGGGGGCTACCAGCCCCAGCATTTT.

The chain has TRBV10-1 and TRBJ2-5; D remains ambiguous. CDR1 is WNHNN, CDR2 SYGVQD, per germline (reference sequence). The CDR3 runs 13 residues. V gave up 6 bases and J gave up 5 bases, with 13 bases separating them. The CDR3, as DNA: TGCGCCAGCAGCGACCCTCTGCGGGAGACCCAGTACTTC. Amino acid sequence: CASSDPLRETQYF.

This chain links TRBV27 with TRBJ1-3; D call uncertain. Trimming pared 1 base from V and 2 bases from J, leaving 15 bases between. CDR3 size: 17 residues. The germline CDR1 and CDR2 sequences are MNHEY and SMNVEV (reference sequence). The CDR3 loop reads CASSLYLPGPAGNTIYF. The CDR3 DNA follows: TGTGCCAGCAGTTTATACTTACCAGGTCCGGCTGGAAACACCATATATTTT.

This chain uses TRBV5-1 with TRBJ2-5; 10 bases are a match to TRBD1. Germline V CDR1 and CDR2: SGHRS, YFSETQ. Trimming at V came to 4 bases and at J to 4 bases, leaving 4 bases not matched to a gene. CDR3 size: 14 residues. This CDR3 reads CASSTGQGGETQYF. CDR3 coding DNA: TGCGCCAGCAGCACCGGACAGGGGGGAGAGACCCAGTACTTC.

This clone was picked up a small number of times. This chain joins TRBV3-1 (or the pseudogene TRBV3-2) and TRBJ1-2, with D perhaps matching TRBD1 (6 bases). The CDR3 consists of 14 residues. Germline assignment: CDR1 LGHDT and CDR2 YNNKEL (reference sequence). Between the trimmed V and J ends, which lost 0 bases and 4 bases, there was a span of 9 bases. The CDR3 sequence is CASSQDLDSYGYTF. CDR3 nucleotide sequence: TGTGCCAGCAGCCAAGATCTGGACAGCTATGGCTACACCTTC.

The rearrangement links TRBV5-4 to TRBJ2-5, with 7 bases that match TRBD1. This CDR3 contains 15 residues. The V segment lost 1 base and the J segment 5 bases; nucleotides outside the gene matches: 8. Germline V gives CDR1 SGHNT, CDR2 YYREEE (reference sequence). The CDR3 protein is CASSLYQGVAETQYF. CDR3 sequence (DNA): TGTGCCAGCAGCTTGTACCAGGGGGTGGCGGAGACCCAGTACTTC.

The rearrangement joins TRBV25-1 to TRBJ1-2; D perhaps matches TRBD1 (5 bases). Trimming cost V 6 bases and J 4 bases, with 9 bases left between them. Germline CDR1 and CDR2: MGHDK and SYGVNS. The CDR3 loop spans 12 amino acids. The CDR3 sequence is CASRDNLYGYTF. The DNA for the CDR3 is TGTGCCAGCAGGGACAATCTCTATGGCTACACCTTC.

A few counts support this clone. This chain links TRBV9 with TRBJ1-4; D is possibly TRBD1 (5 bases). The CDR3 has 19 residues. In germline, CDR1 is SGDLS, CDR2 YYNGEE. Trimming removed 2 bases from V and 0 bases from J, with 20 bases in between. DNA of the CDR3: TGTGCCAGCAGCGTCGAAGAGATCCCCCAGGGTGCAACTAATGAAAAACTGTTTTTT. Protein sequence: CASSVEEIPQGATNEKLFF.

The chain combines TRBV5-4 with TRBJ1-3; D uncertain. With 5 bases removed from V and 3 bases from J, the gap between germline ends came to 9 bases. The CDR3 loop spans 13 amino acids. Germline CDR1 and CDR2: SGHNT and YYREEE (reference sequence). CDR3 loop: CASRAGDGNTIYF. CDR3 bases: TGTGCCAGCAGAGCCGGGGATGGAAACACCATATATTTT.

This chain links TRBV6-5 with TRBJ1-6; 11 positions agree with TRBD1. With 0 bases clipped from V and 11 bases from J, the junction kept 3 bases outside the gene matches. The CDR3 has 15 residues. CDR1 and CDR2 from the germline V gene are MNHEY and SVGAGI. The CDR3 sequence: CASSYSGGQGAPLHF. The CDR3 region has the DNA TGTGCCAGCAGTTACTCGGGGGGACAGGGGGCACCCCTCCACTTT.

This clone has only one observation. The chain has TRBV14 and TRBJ2-5; 9 bases agree with TRBD2. V trimming: 0 bases; J trimming: 2 bases; junction bases outside the gene matches: 13. Germline CDR1 reads SGHDN; CDR2 reads FVKESK. This CDR3 comprises 19 residues. The DNA of the CDR3 is TGTGCCAGCAGCCAAGAACCAGCGGGAGGAGGATTAGGACAAGAGACCCAGTACTTC. Its protein product is CASSQEPAGGGLGQETQYF.

This chain connects TRBV2 to TRBJ2-7; D remains unclear. The CDR3 is made up of 13 amino acids. Trimming pared 1 base from V and 1 base from J, leaving 5 bases between. CDR1 is SNHLY and CDR2 is FYNNEI in the germline V gene. CDR3 DNA: TGTGCCAGCAGTGAAGGCAGTTCCTACGAGCAGTACTTC. This gives the protein CASSEGSSYEQYF. The full variable domain, rest sourced from reference TRBV2 and TRBJ2-7, is EPEVTQTPSHQVTQMGQEVILRCVPISNHLYFYWYRQILGQKVEFLVSFYNNEISEKSEIFDDQFSVERPDGSNFTLKIRSTKLEDSAMYFCASSEGSSYEQYFGPGTRLTVT.

The chain combines TRBV7-2 with TRBJ1-3; D remains ambiguous. CDR3 length equals 15 residues. V lost 2 bases and J 4 bases, leaving 12 bases between the germline ends. Germline lookup yields CDR1 SGHTA and CDR2 FQGNSA. Here the CDR3 DNA reads TGTGCCAGCAGCTTACCCCCAGTGCGGGGAAACACCATATATTTT. Protein sequence: CASSLPPVRGNTIYF. Together with reference TRBV7-2 and TRBJ1-3, the CDR3 gives the full variable domain: GAGVSQSPSNKVTEKGKDVELRCDPISGHTALYWYRQSLGQGLEFLIYFQGNSAPDKSGLPSDRFSAERTGGSVSTLTIQRTQQEDSAVYLCASSLPPVRGNTIYFGEGSWLTVV.

This chain joins TRBV3-1 (or the pseudogene TRBV3-2) and TRBJ2-1; 11 bases match TRBD2. This CDR3 comprises 15 residues. Trimming removed 5 bases from V and 8 bases from J; junction bases left unmatched: 8. Germline assignment: CDR1 LGHDT and CDR2 YNNKEL (reference sequence). Written as DNA, the CDR3 is TGTGCCAGCAGCTCCCGAGGTAGCGGGAGGGATGAGCAGTTCTTC. Encoded protein: CASSSRGSGRDEQFF.

The V and J genes are TRBV29-1 and TRBJ1-3; D unresolved. The CDR3 extends over 11 amino acids. CDR1 and CDR2 (germline): SQVTM, ANQGSEA. Trimming shortened V by 3 bases and J by 3 bases, and 3 bases separated the two germline ends. The CDR3 coding sequence is TGCAGCGTTGACGGTGGAAACACCATATATTTT. This codes for CSVDGGNTIYF.

Written as DNA, the CDR3 is TGTGCCAGCAGTGAATATCGGGGGGCGACTGAAAAACTGTTTTTT. Amino acids: CASSEYRGATEKLFF. The chain employs TRBV25-1 and TRBJ1-4; tentatively, D is TRBD1 (6 bases). Germline V lookup: CDR1 MGHDK, CDR2 SYGVNS. The CDR3 is 15 residues long. The V end was cut by 0 bases, the J end by 7 bases, with 12 bases between. Looking up the rest from reference TRBV25-1 and TRBJ1-4 gives the full variable domain: EADIYQTPRYLVIGTGKKITLECSQTMGHDKMYWYQQDPGMELHLIHYSYGVNSTEKGDLSSESTVSRIRTEHFPLTLESARPSHTSQYLCASSEYRGATEKLFFGSGTQLSVL.

V gene TRBV4-2 combines with J gene TRBJ1-1, with 12 bases lining up with TRBD1. The J segment lost 0 bases and the V segment lost 4 bases, leaving 6 bases of the junction unmatched. In germline, CDR1 is LGHNA, CDR2 YNFKEQ. This CDR3 spans 17 amino acids. The CDR3 region has the DNA TGTGCCAGCAGCCTAGGGACAGGGGGCATGTTGAACACTGAAGCTTTCTTT. Translated: CASSLGTGGMLNTEAFF.

The chain carries TRBV27 and TRBJ2-7; tentatively, D is TRBD1 (6 bases). Trimming cost V 6 bases and J 6 bases, with 18 bases left between them. The CDR3 has 14 residues. Germline CDR1 and CDR2: MNHEY and SMNVEV (reference sequence). In DNA form, the CDR3 reads TGTGCCAGCAGCCCAGGGGCAGGGTACCCCGAGCAGTACTTC. It specifies CASSPGAGYPEQYF.

This rearrangement joins TRBV5-1 to TRBJ2-7; TRBD1 matches 9 bases. In germline, CDR1 is SGHRS, CDR2 YFSETQ. Germline trimming cut 0 bases from V and 1 base from J; bases unmatched to any gene: 2. CDR3 size: 15 residues. CDR3 DNA: TGCGCCAGCAGCTTGGTACAGGGGGCTTCCTACGAGCAGTACTTC. Amino acids: CASSLVQGASYEQYF.

The chain combines TRBV19 with TRBJ2-3, with D maybe TRBD2 (6 bases). Germline V CDR1 and CDR2: LNHDA, SQIVND (reference sequence). The CDR3 has 15 amino acids. Trimming took off 5 bases at V and 4 bases at J, with 16 bases between the two ends. This CDR3 reads CASSALGWGADTQYF. CDR3 bases: TGTGCCAGTAGTGCCTTAGGATGGGGGGCAGATACGCAGTATTTT.

The DNA for the CDR3 is TGTGCCAGCAGCTTGGCGGGACAGGGTGTCGGTGAGCAGTTCTTC. Translating gives CASSLAGQGVGEQFF. The chain uses TRBV13 and TRBJ2-1; 9 nucleotides match TRBD1. The CDR3 is 15 residues long. Trimming at V came to 3 bases and at J to 9 bases, leaving 9 bases not matched to a gene. Per the germline V gene, CDR1 is PRHDT and CDR2 is FYEKMQ (reference sequence).

The chain joins TRBV6-6 to TRBJ1-2, with TRBD1 matching over 10 bases. The junction had 13 bases not matched to a gene; V was cut back by 5 bases and J by 4 bases. This CDR3 region has 17 residues. The germline V gene has CDR1 MNHNY and CDR2 SVGAGI (reference sequence). The CDR3 region is CASSPTGTGDFGYGYTF. The DNA of the CDR3 is TGTGCCAGCAGTCCCACCGGGACAGGGGATTTCGGCTATGGCTACACCTTC.

The rearrangement joins TRBV5-4 to TRBJ1-4; TRBD1 is a possible D gene (6 bases). The CDR3 is 14 amino acids. The V and J ends lost 1 base and 4 bases respectively, with 8 bases between them. The germline CDR1 and CDR2 sequences are SGHNT and YYREEE (reference sequence). The CDR3 bases are TGTGCCAGCAGCTTGTTGGACAGTAATGAAAAACTGTTTTTT. Translation gives CASSLLDSNEKLFF.

V is TRBV7-9 and J is TRBJ2-1; 8 bases are a match to TRBD2. J was trimmed by 4 bases and V by 1 base; bases with no gene match: 6. The CDR3 has 16 amino acids. CDR1 and CDR2 (germline): SEHNR, FQNEAQ (reference sequence). This CDR3 is CASSLGSGTSYNEQFF. DNA for the CDR3: TGTGCCAGCAGCTTAGGAAGTGGGACTAGTTACAATGAGCAGTTCTTC.

The chain is built from TRBV7-2 and TRBJ2-5; TRBD2 matches at 9 bases. The trim removed 2 bases at V and 5 bases at J, leaving 6 bases unmatched. Per the germline V gene, CDR1 is SGHTA and CDR2 is FQGNSA. There are 15 residues in the CDR3. The CDR3 DNA is TGTGCCAGCAGCTTAAGCCTAGCGGGACGGGAGACCCAGTACTTC. Encoded protein: CASSLSLAGRETQYF.